These 15 T cell receptor beta chains originate from one sample sequenced in a study of shared T cell receptors in the human thymus (dated by TCRdb to about 2021). The receptor library was made with the immunoSEQ multiplex PCR assay. Entries here come from immuneACCESS through TCRdb and include only in-frame sequences with V and J called. Some clones fail to appear in such tables; in the studies checked, an unresolved V gene covers under half of the shortfall, and the cause of the remainder is unknown. In this sample the table shows around 340,000 clones, just under 95% of which occur a single time. Jointly, the top ten make up approximately 0.02% of the sample. The specimen sequenced was thymocytes. All receptors come from a human donor.

The chain joins TRBV27 to TRBJ1-5; D gene uncertain. The CDR3 is 16 residues long. Trimming took off 0 bases at V and 2 bases at J, with 11 bases between the two ends. CDR1 is MNHEY, CDR2 SMNVEV, per germline (reference sequence). The CDR3 nucleotides are TGTGCCAGCAGTTTATCGGGGAAGTATGGCAATCAGCCCCAGCATTTT. Encoded protein: CASSLSGKYGNQPQHF.

The V gene is TRBV6-4, the J gene TRBJ2-1; a weak D match, TRBD2 (5 bases). The V end lost 7 bases, the J end lost 7 bases, and 20 bases lay between the germline ends. This CDR3 contains 15 residues. Germline loops: CDR1 MRHNA, CDR2 SNTAGT. Written as DNA, the CDR3 is TGTGCCAGCACCACCGTATTGAGGGCCAGAAATGAGCAGTTCTTC. Residues: CASTTVLRARNEQFF.

The chain combines TRBV6-6 with TRBJ2-1, with TRBD2 identical over 8 bases. The CDR3 contains 11 residues. Unmatched junction bases numbered 1, after V lost 7 bases and J lost 8 bases. Germline CDR1 reads MNHNY; CDR2 reads SVGAGI (reference sequence). The CDR3 DNA is TGTGCCAGCACGGGGGGGTATGAGCAGTTCTTC. Its translation is CASTGGYEQFF.

This clone was observed once. The J gene is TRBJ1-1, the V gene TRBV7-9, with TRBD1 matching over 7 bases. The V segment lost 1 base and the J segment 10 bases; nucleotides outside the gene matches: 9. The CDR3 is 14 residues long. CDR1 SEHNR and CDR2 FQNEAQ come from the germline V gene (reference sequence). CDR3 nucleotide sequence: TGTGCCAGCAGCTTAGGACAGGGCCAGGGGGTAGCTTTCTTT. It is translated as CASSLGQGQGVAFF.

The chain combines TRBV7-2 with TRBJ2-7; 13 bases are a match to TRBD2. V gave up 0 bases and J gave up 4 bases; unmatched junction bases: 6. This CDR3 is built from 17 residues. Germline CDR1 is SGHTA and CDR2 is FQGNSA. The CDR3 region is CASSLAGTSGTFYEQYF. CDR3 DNA: TGTGCCAGCAGCTTAGCCGGGACTAGCGGGACCTTTTACGAGCAGTACTTC.

This clone was counted once. The chain uses TRBV10-3 and TRBJ1-5; D remains unclear. The CDR3 spans 15 residues. Trimming took off 5 bases at V and 2 bases at J, with 13 bases between the two ends. The germline V gene encodes CDR1 ENHRY and CDR2 SYGVKD. The CDR3 protein is CAISQEPRGNQPQHF. The CDR3 region has the DNA TGTGCCATCAGTCAGGAGCCTCGGGGCAATCAGCCCCAGCATTTT.

CDR3 loop: CASSPQWARRTGELFF. CDR3 nucleotides: TGTGCCAGTAGTCCACAGTGGGCCCGCCGGACCGGGGAGCTGTTTTTT. The genes are TRBV19 and TRBJ2-2; D is unclear. The V gene's germline CDR1 is LNHDA and CDR2 SQIVND (reference sequence). The CDR3 runs to 16 residues. The ends were cut back, 5 bases at V and 5 bases at J, with 18 bases in the middle.

The chain links TRBV1 to TRBJ2-2; the table's D gene call, TRBD2, was not cross checked with the DNA. TRBV1 is noted as a pseudogene. The CDR3 is 18 amino acids. The CDR3 is CTSSQVCVGMEDTGELFF. The CDR3 coding sequence is TGCACCAGCAGCCAAGTGTGCGTCGGGATGGAGGACACCGGGGAGCTGTTTTTT.

This clone was observed a few times. The chain has TRBV29-1 and TRBJ1-2, with D unresolved. V was cut by 3 bases and J by 4 bases, with 6 bases left in between. The CDR3 has 11 amino acids. Germline CDR1 reads SQVTM; CDR2 reads ANQGSEA. The CDR3 is CSVEGRYGYTF. The CDR3 DNA is TGCAGCGTTGAGGGCCGCTATGGCTACACCTTC.

This chain uses TRBV7-9 with TRBJ2-5; maybe TRBD1 (6 bases). Germline CDR1 SEHNR, CDR2 FQNEAQ (reference sequence). V shed 3 bases and J shed 3 bases, with 23 bases lying between them. The CDR3 has 18 residues. CDR3 in amino acids: CASSFGVRSRGIEETQYF. DNA for the CDR3: TGTGCCAGCAGCTTCGGAGTGAGGAGCAGGGGAATAGAAGAGACCCAGTACTTC.

The chain has TRBV28 and TRBJ2-3; 12 nucleotides line up with TRBD2. CDR1 is MDHEN and CDR2 is SYDVKM in the germline V gene. V lost 5 bases to trimming and J lost 1 base; unmatched junction nucleotides: 13. The CDR3 is made up of 19 amino acids. CDR3 protein: CASSRQMTSGRRGTDTQYF. The CDR3, as DNA: TGTGCCAGCAGTCGTCAAATGACTAGCGGGAGAAGGGGCACAGATACGCAGTATTTT.

The V and J genes are TRBV11-2 and TRBJ1-5; a weak D match, TRBD1 (5 bases). The CDR3 covers 16 residues. V was cut by 4 bases and J by 0 bases, with 13 bases left in between. The germline CDR1 and CDR2 sequences are SGHAT and FQNNGV. CDR3 nucleotides: TGTGCCAGCAGCTCCGGACCCAGGGATAGCAATCAGCCCCAGCATTTT. Its translation is CASSSGPRDSNQPQHF.

The chain recombines TRBV27 with TRBJ2-1; 7 bases align to TRBD2. CDR3 length: 16 amino acids. The germline V gene encodes CDR1 MNHEY and CDR2 SMNVEV (reference sequence). The V segment lost 3 bases and the J segment 5 bases; nucleotides outside the gene matches: 10. CDR3 residues: CASSFLGLEGNNEQFF. The CDR3 DNA follows: TGTGCCAGCAGTTTTTTAGGACTAGAGGGAAACAATGAGCAGTTCTTC.

The chain combines TRBV27 with TRBJ2-4; a possible D gene is TRBD2 (5 bases). From germline, CDR1 is MNHEY and CDR2 SMNVEV (reference sequence). This CDR3 contains 15 residues. Between the trimmed V and J ends, which lost 5 bases and 4 bases, there was a span of 15 bases. The CDR3: CASSLGRPTKNIQYF. CDR3 DNA: TGTGCCAGCAGTCTGGGGAGACCCACAAAAAACATTCAGTACTTC.

This sequence joins TRBV4-2 and TRBJ1-1; D is ambiguous. The V gene lost 3 bases and the J gene lost 1 base, with 9 bases spanning the gap. This CDR3 comprises 14 residues. Germline CDR1 LGHNA, CDR2 YNFKEQ. The CDR3 DNA follows: TGTGCCAGCAGCCATGGAGACTGGAACACTGAAGCTTTCTTT. It translates to CASSHGDWNTEAFF.